The 5 T cell receptor beta chains given below trace back to one sample, sequenced in a study of technical replicates of blood from a handful of donors. Clones were sequenced by immunoSEQ multiplex PCR, and TCRdb holds only the in-frame ones, with some missing. The table shows some 87,000 clones, with around 94% occurring only once. The source material was T cells isolated from PBMCs. The receptors shown here come from a human donor in good health.

The chain recombines TRBV6-6 with TRBJ1-1, with 8 bases that match TRBD1. The germline V gene encodes CDR1 MNHNY and CDR2 SVGAGI (reference sequence). The J segment lost 1 base and the V segment lost 4 bases, leaving 2 bases of the junction unmatched. This CDR3 has 14 amino acids. The DNA for the CDR3 is TGTGCCAGCAGTTCGGGGACAGGGAACACTGAAGCTTTCTTT. Its protein is CASSSGTGNTEAFF.

This clone appeared once. The CDR3 region is CASSTTSGRDTEQFF. The CDR3 nucleotides are TGTGCCAGCAGCACGACTAGCGGGAGGGATACTGAGCAGTTCTTC. This rearrangement joins TRBV7-3 to TRBJ2-1; TRBD2 agrees at 14 bases. The germline V gene has CDR1 SGHTA and CDR2 FQGTGA. The CDR3 is 15 residues long. V dropped 5 bases and J dropped 9; count of bases not matched to a gene: 6.

This chain links TRBV9 with TRBJ2-2; TRBD2 matches 13 bases. Germline V gives CDR1 SGDLS, CDR2 YYNGEE. CDR3 size: 17 residues. V lost 1 base, J lost 6 bases, and 6 bases stayed unmatched. Here the CDR3 reads CASSVPRTSGSPGELFF. As DNA, the CDR3 is TGTGCCAGCAGCGTACCCCGGACTAGCGGGAGTCCCGGGGAGCTGTTTTTT.

The chain joins TRBV7-8 to TRBJ2-3, with 9 positions matching TRBD2. V lost 0 bases and J lost 5; bases outside the gene matches: 6. This CDR3 is 16 amino acids long. Germline-derived CDR1 and CDR2 are SGHVS and FQNEAQ. Written as DNA, the CDR3 is TGTGCCAGCAGCTTAGCCTTAAGCGGGAGGATAGATACGCAGTATTTT. It codes for CASSLALSGRIDTQYF.

This clone was detected only once. The chain links TRBV5-1 to TRBJ2-7, with 10 bases matching TRBD1. This CDR3 spans 16 amino acids. V lost 0 bases, J lost 4 bases, and 7 bases stayed unmatched. CDR1 and CDR2 from the germline V gene are SGHRS and YFSETQ. The CDR3 loop reads CASSLAGTGAPYEQYF. CDR3 DNA: TGCGCCAGCAGCTTGGCCGGGACAGGGGCCCCTTACGAGCAGTACTTC.